These 22 T cell receptor beta chains originate from one sample sequenced in a study of radiation and T cells in renal cell carcinoma. Time point meaning: blood 2 weeks post-SBRT. The sample's treatment: 15 Gy SBRT to primary tumor, nephrectomy 4 weeks later. Some clones are missing from TCRdb's copy, which holds only in-frame ones; the method was immunoSEQ multiplex PCR. Of roughly 150,000 clones in the sample, 80% to 90% were seen once. The sequencing used blood, collected from a patient whose treatment included radiotherapy and nephrectomy. Source of these receptors: a woman between 45 and 65 years old with renal cell carcinoma.

The chain links TRBV29-1 to TRBJ1-1, with D hard to call. V lost 4 bases and J 7 bases, leaving 22 bases between the germline ends. This CDR3 is built from 15 residues. The germline V gene has CDR1 SQVTM and CDR2 ANQGSEA. This CDR3 is CSVVQDQVLGREAFF. In DNA form, the CDR3 reads TGCAGCGTTGTCCAAGATCAGGTATTGGGTCGTGAAGCTTTCTTT.

This rearrangement joins TRBV6-5 to TRBJ2-3; 8 nucleotides match TRBD1. The CDR3 is 14 amino acids. J lost 4 bases, V lost 5 bases, and 5 bases had no gene match. The germline V gene encodes CDR1 MNHEY and CDR2 SVGAGI. CDR3 loop: CASSPDRGPDTQYF. The CDR3 bases are TGTGCCAGCAGTCCTGACAGGGGCCCAGATACGCAGTATTTT.

V is TRBV5-5 and J is TRBJ1-1; 11 bases align to TRBD1. Unmatched junction bases numbered 10, after V lost 3 bases and J lost 6 bases. The CDR3 is made up of 16 amino acids. CDR1 is SGHKS, CDR2 YYEKEE, per germline (reference sequence). In DNA form, the CDR3 reads TGTGCCAGCAGCTGGGCCGGGACAGGGGGTTATCCTGAAGCTTTCTTT. It codes for CASSWAGTGGYPEAFF.

The chain uses TRBV29-1 and TRBJ2-7; unclear D gene. The CDR3 extends over 14 amino acids. Germline V gives CDR1 SQVTM, CDR2 ANQGSEA. With 6 bases removed from V and 5 bases from J, the gap between germline ends came to 20 bases. The CDR3 nucleotides are TGCAGCGTGGCAACGATTGTGTCCGGAGACGAGCAGTACTTC. As protein: CSVATIVSGDEQYF.

The chain links TRBV10-3 to TRBJ1-3; D gene uncertain. Germline CDR1 reads ENHRY; CDR2 reads SYGVKD. This CDR3 comprises 12 residues. Deletions cut 4 bases from V and 1 base from J, with 2 bases between. The CDR3: CAISVSGNTIYF. CDR3 DNA sequence: TGTGCCATCAGTGTATCTGGAAACACCATATATTTT.

The chain is built from TRBV4-3 and TRBJ1-4; no clear D gene. The CDR3 contains 20 residues. Trimming removed 1 base from V and 0 bases from J, with 21 bases in between. CDR1 is LGHNA, CDR2 YSLEER, per germline. The chain's CDR3 is CASSQVFETDGIATNEKLFF. Written as DNA, the CDR3 is TGCGCCAGCAGCCAAGTTTTCGAGACGGACGGTATTGCAACTAATGAAAAACTGTTTTTT.

In nucleotides, the CDR3 is TGTGCCAGTAGTATCGGCGCCCAAGAGACCCAGTACTTC. Residues: CASSIGAQETQYF. The chain uses TRBV19 and TRBJ2-5, with D unresolved. The CDR3 has 13 amino acids. From germline, CDR1 is LNHDA and CDR2 SQIVND (reference sequence). V shed 3 bases and J shed 1 base, with 6 bases lying between them.

The rearrangement joins TRBV7-9 to TRBJ1-6; 9 bases agree with TRBD1. The J segment lost 10 bases and the V segment lost 10 bases, leaving 8 bases of the junction unmatched. The CDR3 has 13 residues. Germline assignment: CDR1 SEHNR and CDR2 FQNEAQ (reference sequence). DNA for the CDR3: TGTGCCACCTCGGGACAGGGCGAGTCACCCCTCCACTTT. Translation: CATSGQGESPLHF.

The chain has TRBV7-8 and TRBJ2-1; maybe TRBD2 (6 bases). Deletions cut 3 bases from V and 7 bases from J, with 19 bases between. This CDR3 comprises 16 residues. Per germline, CDR1 SGHVS and CDR2 FQNEAQ. The CDR3: CASSFFGGRPLNEQFF. In DNA, the CDR3 is TGTGCCAGCAGCTTCTTCGGGGGTCGGCCTCTGAATGAGCAGTTCTTC.

This sequence joins TRBV5-1 and TRBJ1-2; 9 nucleotides agree with TRBD1. The germline gives CDR1 SGHRS, CDR2 YFSETQ. There are 17 residues in the CDR3. V shed 4 bases, J shed 2 bases, and the junction held 12 bases outside the gene matches. CDR3 in DNA: TGCGCCAGCAGCCGGGAACCGGTACAGGGGGCGAACTATGGCTACACCTTC. This gives the protein CASSREPVQGANYGYTF. Variable domain in full (rest from reference TRBV5-1 and TRBJ1-2): KAGVTQTPRYLIKTRGQQVTLSCSPISGHRSVSWYQQTPGQGLQFLFEYFSETQRNKGNFPGRFSGRQFSNSRSEMNVSTLELGDSALYLCASSREPVQGANYGYTFGSGTRLTVV.

The chain links TRBV19 to TRBJ2-7, with 10 bases lining up with TRBD1. Germline V gene data show CDR1 as LNHDA and CDR2 as SQIVND (reference sequence). The CDR3 is 14 residues long. The junction had 3 bases not matched to a gene; V was cut back by 6 bases and J by 1 base. The CDR3 DNA is TGTGCCAGTAGGAGACAGGGGGCTTCCTACGAGCAGTACTTC. It is translated as CASRRQGASYEQYF.

The gene calls are TRBV11-3 and TRBJ2-2; D gene uncertain. Trimming pared 1 base from V and 4 bases from J, leaving 7 bases between. Germline CDR1 is SGHNT and CDR2 is YENEEA. The CDR3 has 14 amino acids. The DNA of the CDR3 is TGTGCCAGCAGCTTAGTTTTGGGCACCGGGGAGCTGTTTTTT. It specifies CASSLVLGTGELFF.

The chain combines TRBV6-1 with TRBJ2-5; maybe TRBD1 (6 bases). Germline CDR1 and CDR2: MNHNS and SASEGT. This CDR3 is built from 14 residues. Trimming pared 2 bases from V and 7 bases from J, leaving 14 bases between. CDR3 protein: CASSESGAWGTQYF. CDR3 DNA: TGTGCCAGCAGTGAATCAGGGGCCTGGGGGACCCAGTACTTC.

The chain has TRBV27 and TRBJ2-3; D is unclear. The CDR3 has 14 residues. Trimming stripped 4 bases from V and 4 bases from J, with 12 bases between. Germline V gives CDR1 MNHEY, CDR2 SMNVEV (reference sequence). The CDR3 loop is CASSWSSYPDTQYF. For the CDR3, the DNA is TGTGCCAGCAGTTGGTCCTCCTACCCAGATACGCAGTATTTT.

The chain couples TRBV7-9 to TRBJ2-1, with 7 bases matching TRBD1. CDR3 length: 13 amino acids. V was pared by 1 base and J by 10 bases, with 4 bases of the junction left unmatched. Germline V gene sequence: CDR1 SEHNR, CDR2 FQNEAQ (reference sequence). The CDR3 protein is CASSLEGTAEQFF. CDR3 in DNA: TGTGCCAGCAGCTTAGAGGGGACAGCAGAGCAGTTCTTC.

In this sample, this clone turned up once. V and J are TRBV18 and TRBJ2-7; D unclear. This CDR3 is 11 amino acids long. Germline assignment: CDR1 KGHSH and CDR2 LQKENI. V gave up 2 bases and J gave up 2 bases, with 1 base separating them. The CDR3 DNA sequence: TGTGCCAGCTCACCAGCCTACGAGCAGTACTTC. Residues: CASSPAYEQYF.

The chain joins TRBV7-9 to TRBJ2-2, with D maybe TRBD1 (6 bases). Germline values: CDR1 SEHNR, CDR2 FQNEAQ (reference sequence). V lost 1 base, J lost 1 base, and 10 bases lay in between. CDR3 length equals 16 residues. CDR3 residues: CASSLGTGQNTGELFF. In DNA, the CDR3 is TGTGCCAGCAGCTTAGGAACAGGGCAGAACACCGGGGAGCTGTTTTTT.

Only a few counts were recorded for this clone. The chain uses TRBV28 and TRBJ1-6; D uncertain. Trimming stripped 5 bases from V and 7 bases from J, with 9 bases between. Germline V gene data show CDR1 as MDHEN and CDR2 as SYDVKM. The CDR3 has 13 residues. In DNA, the CDR3 is TGTGCCAGCAGTCAGAGTAAGAATTCACCCCTCCACTTT. Its translation: CASSQSKNSPLHF.

J is TRBJ1-6 and V is TRBV19; 11 bases agree with TRBD1. Germline-derived CDR1 and CDR2 are LNHDA and SQIVND (reference sequence). Germline trimming cut 4 bases from V and 8 bases from J; bases unmatched to any gene: 1. The CDR3 length is 14 residues. In nucleotides, the CDR3 is TGTGCCAGTAGTACGGACAGGGGGCATTCACCCCTCCACTTT. Residues: CASSTDRGHSPLHF.

The rearrangement links TRBV15 to TRBJ1-2; 9 bases agree with TRBD1. Trimming cost V 0 bases and J 4 bases; bases outside gene matches: 6. This CDR3 is built from 16 residues. Per the germline V gene, CDR1 is LNHNV and CDR2 is YYDKDF (reference sequence). In DNA form, the CDR3 reads TGTGCCACCAGCAGAGATGGGACAGGGAAAATCTATGGCTACACCTTC. Translation gives CATSRDGTGKIYGYTF. The variable domain in full, completed from reference TRBV15 and TRBJ1-2, reads DAMVIQNPRYQVTQFGKPVTLSCSQTLNHNVMYWYQQKSSQAPKLLFHYYDKDFNNEADTPDNFQSRRPNTSFCFLDIRSPGLGDTAMYLCATSRDGTGKIYGYTFGSGTRLTVV.

The CDR3 sequence is CASSKDSSGNTIYF. Written as DNA, the CDR3 is TGTGCCAGCAGCAAAGACAGCTCTGGAAACACCATATATTTT. V and J are TRBV9 and TRBJ1-3; D is possibly TRBD1 (5 bases). Trimming took off 4 bases at V and 0 bases at J, with 8 bases between the two ends. Germline assignment: CDR1 SGDLS and CDR2 YYNGEE. This CDR3 has 14 residues.

The chain couples TRBV7-9 to TRBJ2-5; 7 positions match TRBD2. The germline gives CDR1 SEHNR, CDR2 FQNEAQ (reference sequence). V lost 7 bases to trimming and J lost 2 bases; unmatched junction nucleotides: 1. The CDR3 spans 12 residues. The CDR3 is CASMGLQETQYF. The CDR3 region has the DNA TGTGCCAGCATGGGACTACAAGAGACCCAGTACTTC.